Shown below are 14 T cell receptor beta chains from a single sample sequenced in a study of T cells after yellow fever vaccination (dated by TCRdb to between 2018 and 2021). The treatment or condition label, read with the paper, signifies: live attenuated yellow fever vaccine strain. Library preparation used 5' RACE. Sequencing instrument: Illumina HiSeq 2500. TCRdb reprocessed the public reads (quality trimming at Q25 with fastp, clone calling with MiXCR) and kept in-frame beta chains. Entries are consolidated by CDR3 protein sequence, retaining the most common genes and DNA. This sample lists around 590,000 distinct CDR3 sequences; 9% to 15% were detected once. The ten largest clones represent approximately 15% of the sample. The sequencing here drew on PBMCs, taken on the day of the yellow fever booster vaccination. The receptor source for this set is a man aged 25-45 years who received the YFV17D yellow fever vaccine.

This clonotype showed up just a few times. This chain links TRBV18 with TRBJ1-5, with D possibly being TRBD1 (5 bases). CDR3 length: 14 amino acids. Germline V lookup: CDR1 KGHSH, CDR2 LQKENI. V dropped 4 bases and J dropped 0 bases, with 7 bases sitting between them. The CDR3 DNA sequence: TGTGCCAGCTCACAGGGACGTAGCAATCAGCCCCAGCATTTT. It translates to CASSQGRSNQPQHF. The full variable domain, in which reference TRBV18 and TRBJ1-5 provide the parts outside the CDR3, is NAGVMQNPRHLVRRRGQEARLRCSPMKGHSHVYWYRQLPEEGLKFMVYLQKENIIDESGMPKERFSAEFPKEGPSILRIQQVVRGDSAAYFCASSQGRSNQPQHFGDGTRLSIL.

This clonotype was recorded at least ten times. V and J are TRBV6-2 or TRBV6-3 and TRBJ2-1; D call uncertain. V was cut by 8 bases and J by 3 bases, with 5 bases left in between. Germline CDR1 reads MNHEY; CDR2 reads SVGEGT. This CDR3 region has 11 residues. The CDR3 bases are TGTGCCAGCCAGCTCTACAATGAGCAGTTCTTC. It is translated as CASQLYNEQFF.

The chain joins TRBV3-1 to TRBJ2-3; TRBD2 might be the D (6 bases). CDR3 length: 13 residues. Trimming shortened V by 7 bases and J by 5 bases, and 13 bases separated the two germline ends. The V gene's germline CDR1 is LGHDT and CDR2 YNNKEL (reference sequence). The CDR3 DNA is TGTGCCAGCACCCCCGAGGGAGGAGATACGCAGTATTTT. Residues: CASTPEGGDTQYF.

This clonotype was counted only a few times. The chain has TRBV6-1 and TRBJ1-5; the D is unclear. The CDR3 length is 14 residues. Germline CDR1 is MNHNS and CDR2 is SASEGT. V shed 0 bases and J shed 6 bases, with 9 bases lying between them. The CDR3 here is CASSEASGVQPQHF. For the CDR3, the DNA is TGTGCCAGCAGTGAAGCGTCTGGGGTTCAGCCCCAGCATTTT.

This clonotype was detected only a few times. This sequence joins TRBV20-1 and TRBJ1-1; 7 bases agree with TRBD1. The length of the CDR3 is 13 residues. CDR1 and CDR2 (germline): DFQATT, SNEGSKA (reference sequence). Losses at the gene ends were 3 bases for V and 6 bases for J; bases not matched to a gene: 7. The CDR3 reads CSARWRGPSEAFF. In nucleotides, the CDR3 is TGCAGTGCTAGGTGGAGGGGGCCTTCTGAAGCTTTCTTT.

This chain connects TRBV29-1 to TRBJ2-7; no definite D call. CDR3 length: 13 amino acids. The V gene's germline CDR1 is SQVTM and CDR2 ANQGSEA. V lost 5 bases and J lost 2, with 13 bases in between. The chain's CDR3 is CSVPGSDAYEQYF. In nucleotides, the CDR3 is TGCAGCGTTCCTGGGTCGGACGCCTACGAGCAGTACTTC.

The rearrangement uses TRBV3-1 and TRBJ2-1; D might be TRBD2 (5 bases). With 4 bases removed from V and 6 bases from J, the gap between germline ends came to 13 bases. Germline V gene lookup returns CDR1 LGHDT and CDR2 YNNKEL (reference sequence). The length of the CDR3 is 14 residues. CDR3 nucleotide sequence: TGTGCCAGCAGCCCAGGACTCCCTGGCAATGAGCAGTTCTTC. It encodes CASSPGLPGNEQFF.

This clonotype was seen only a few times. The J gene is TRBJ2-3, the V gene TRBV19; possible D gene TRBD2, 5 bases. V was pared by 9 bases and J by 2 bases, with 15 bases between. CDR3 length: 14 amino acids. Germline V CDR1 and CDR2: LNHDA, SQIVND (reference sequence). Here the CDR3 reads CASRPKRNTDTQYF. Here the CDR3 DNA reads TGTGCCAGCCGACCGAAGCGGAACACAGATACGCAGTATTTT. The variable domain in full, completed from reference TRBV19 and TRBJ2-3, reads DGGITQSPKYLFRKEGQNVTLSCEQNLNHDAMYWYRQDPGQGLRLIYYSQIVNDFQKGDIAEGYSVSREKKESFPLTVTSAQKNPTAFYLCASRPKRNTDTQYFGPGTRLTVL.

This chain uses TRBV29-1 with TRBJ2-5; 9 bases fit TRBD1. Unmatched junction bases numbered 8, after V lost 7 bases and J lost 5 bases. Germline V gene lookup returns CDR1 SQVTM and CDR2 ANQGSEA. This CDR3 has 13 residues. CDR3 protein: CSGTGADGETQYF. For the CDR3, the DNA is TGCAGCGGGACAGGGGCGGATGGGGAGACCCAGTACTTC.

This clonotype has a handful of counts. The chain combines TRBV7-2 with TRBJ2-3; D call uncertain. Germline assignment: CDR1 SGHTA and CDR2 FQGNSA. The CDR3 runs to 13 residues. The V gene lost 4 bases and the J gene lost 2 bases, with 7 bases spanning the gap. The CDR3, as DNA: TGTGCCAGCAGCTCTACCCCCACAGATACGCAGTATTTT. As protein: CASSSTPTDTQYF.

Notes on this clonotype: Germline and junction disagree at one end, which may indicate a read error. The V call is TRBV6-5, the J call TRBJ1-2; D is unclear. The CDR3 has 14 residues. Germline V gene data show CDR1 as MNHEY and CDR2 as SVGAGI. CDR3 DNA: TGTGCCAGCAGTAACTCGATCGCGGTGGATGGCTACACCTTC. Protein sequence: CASSNSIAVDGYTF.

This clonotype has more than one count but fewer than ten. CDR3 bases: TGTGCCAGCTCACCAATTGAGGCGCGGGAGCAGTACTTC. Translating gives CASSPIEAREQYF. The V call is TRBV18, the J call TRBJ2-7, with D uncertain. V was shortened by 2 bases and J by 7 bases, with 12 bases between the two germline ends. Germline CDR1 reads KGHSH; CDR2 reads LQKENI. The CDR3 runs 13 residues.

This chain joins TRBV20-1 and TRBJ2-7, with a possible D match to TRBD2 (6 bases). With 6 bases removed from V and 1 base from J, the gap between germline ends came to 16 bases. There are 14 residues in the CDR3. Germline CDR1 and CDR2: DFQATT and SNEGSKA (reference sequence). The CDR3 protein is CSAPFGGGSYEQYF. CDR3 nucleotide sequence: TGCAGTGCGCCCTTCGGGGGTGGGTCCTACGAGCAGTACTTC.

The rearrangement links TRBV30 to TRBJ2-3, with D perhaps matching TRBD1 or TRBD2 (7 bases each). The germline gives CDR1 GTSNPN, CDR2 SVGIG (reference sequence). V was cut by 3 bases and J by 0 bases, with 19 bases left in between. This CDR3 comprises 17 residues. The CDR3 bases are TGTGCCTGGAGCACCCAATGGGAGGGGGCTAGCACAGATACGCAGTATTTT. Protein product: CAWSTQWEGASTDTQYF.